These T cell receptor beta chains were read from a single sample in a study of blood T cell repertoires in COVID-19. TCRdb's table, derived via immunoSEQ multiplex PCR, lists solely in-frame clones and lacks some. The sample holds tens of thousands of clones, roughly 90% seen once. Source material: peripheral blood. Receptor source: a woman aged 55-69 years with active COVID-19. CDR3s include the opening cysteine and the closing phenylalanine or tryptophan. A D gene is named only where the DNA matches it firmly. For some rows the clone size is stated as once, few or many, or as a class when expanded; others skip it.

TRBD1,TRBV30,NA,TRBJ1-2,TGTGCCTGGAGGAATCCGGGACAGGGGATCTATGGCTACACCTTC,CAWRNPGQGIYGYTF
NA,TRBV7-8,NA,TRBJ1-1,TGTGCCAGCAGCGGAGGGGAGACCGGAGCTTTCTTT,CASSGGETGAFF
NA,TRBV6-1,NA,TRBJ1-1,TGTGCCAGCAGTCCCAAGACAGCCCAGAACACTGAAGCTTTCTTT,CASSPKTAQNTEAFF
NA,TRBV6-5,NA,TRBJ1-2,TGTGCCAGCAGACTCAGGGGTACGGACTATGGCTACACCTTC,CASRLRGTDYGYTF
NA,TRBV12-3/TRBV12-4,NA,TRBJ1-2,TGTGCCAGCAGTTTGGCCTATGGCTACACCTTC,CASSLAYGYTF
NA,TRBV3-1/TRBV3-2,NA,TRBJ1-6,TGTGCCAGCAGCTCCGAGAGGATGGATTCACCCCTCCACTTT,CASSSERMDSPLHF
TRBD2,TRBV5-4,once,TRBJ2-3,TGTGCCAGCAGCTTAAAGCGGGGGGGCCGAGGCACAGATACGCAGTATTTT,CASSLKRGGRGTDTQYF
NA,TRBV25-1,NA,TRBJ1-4,TGTGCCAGCAGAGCGACAGCAACTAATGAAAAACTGTTTTTT,CASRATATNEKLFF
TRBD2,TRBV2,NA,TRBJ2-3,TGTGCCAGCAGTGAAATGGGCGGGGGTGCAGATACGCAGTATTTT,CASSEMGGGADTQYF
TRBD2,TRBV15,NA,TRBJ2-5,TGTGCCACCACCCTTCGGGGGGGTTGGGAGACCCAGTACTTC,CATTLRGGWETQYF
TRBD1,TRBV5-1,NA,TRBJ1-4,TGCGCCAGCAGCCAGACAGGGCTCGGTGAAAAACTGTTTTTT,CASSQTGLGEKLFF
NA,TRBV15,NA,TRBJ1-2,TGTGCCACCAGCCCCCCCCGGGGTCATTTTAACTATGGCTACACCTTC,CATSPPRGHFNYGYTF
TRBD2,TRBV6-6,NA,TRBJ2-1,TGTGCCAGCAGCCTCCTCGGACAGCGGGGGGACAATGAGCAGTTCTTC,CASSLLGQRGDNEQFF
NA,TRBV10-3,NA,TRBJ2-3,TGTGCCATCAGTGACCAGCTGGGACTGGATACGCAGTATTTT,CAISDQLGLDTQYF
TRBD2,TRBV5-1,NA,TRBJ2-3,TGCGCCAGCAGCTTAAGCGGGGAGGTCACAGATACGCAGTATTTT,CASSLSGEVTDTQYF
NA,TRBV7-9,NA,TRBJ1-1,TGTGCCAGCATCGTGGCAGGGAACACTGAAGCTTTCTTT,CASIVAGNTEAFF
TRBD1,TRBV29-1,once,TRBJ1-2,TGCAGCGCCAGGACAGGGCCCGGCTATGGCTACACCTTC,CSARTGPGYGYTF
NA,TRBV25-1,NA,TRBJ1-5,TGTGCCAGCAGTGAATTCGGGGGCAATCAGCCCCAGCATTTT,CASSEFGGNQPQHF
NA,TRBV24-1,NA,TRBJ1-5,TGTGCCACCAGTGGGGTAGAGTCAGGGGTCAATCAGCCCCAGCATTTT,CATSGVESGVNQPQHF
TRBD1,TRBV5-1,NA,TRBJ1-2,TGCGCCAGTCGGGACAGCGGCAGTGGCTACACCTTC,CASRDSGSGYTF
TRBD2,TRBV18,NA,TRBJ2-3,TGTGCCAGCGGACTAGCGGGTATAGATACGCAGTATTTT,CASGLAGIDTQYF
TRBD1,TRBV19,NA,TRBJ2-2,TGTGCCAGCCGGGACAGGGTTACCGGGGAGCTGTTTTTT,CASRDRVTGELFF
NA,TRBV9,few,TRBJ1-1,TGTGCCAGCAGCTTGTCTGACAGGTGGACTGAAGCTTTCTTT,CASSLSDRWTEAFF
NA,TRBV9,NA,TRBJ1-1,TGTGCCAGCAGCGTCGGGGGAGGGATATCTGAAGCTTTCTTT,CASSVGGGISEAFF
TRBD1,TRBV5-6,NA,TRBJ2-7,TGTGCCAGCAGCTTGAGGTTGGGCAGGGGGAGAAACGAGCAGTACTTC,CASSLRLGRGRNEQYF
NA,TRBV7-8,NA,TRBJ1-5,TGTGCCAGCAGCTCCTCGTTAAATCAGCCCCAGCATTTT,CASSSSLNQPQHF
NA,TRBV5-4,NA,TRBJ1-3,TGTGCCAGCAGCTTGTCGGGGACTGGAAACACCATATATTTT,CASSLSGTGNTIYF
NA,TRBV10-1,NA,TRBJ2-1,TGCGCCAGCAGTCGTTTACAGGGATCCAATGAGCAGTTCTTC,CASSRLQGSNEQFF
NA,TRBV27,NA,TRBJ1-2,TGTGCCAGCAGCCAAAATGGCCACGGGGTTGTTGGGGATGGCTACACCTTC,CASSQNGHGVVGDGYTF